This T cell receptor beta chain was sequenced for a study of cytomegalovirus exposure and HLA in healthy donors. PCR involved 60 Vbeta and 13 Jbeta primers. Measured with immunoSEQ multiplex PCR; TCRdb has only the in-frame clones, and not every one. The sample lists roughly 150,000 clones; roughly 84% were seen once. V lost 0 bases and J 2 bases, leaving 13 bases between the germline ends. The CDR3 totals 16 residues. Germline CDR1 reads MNHEY; CDR2 reads SVGAGI. The receptor's source is a woman aged 18-29 years in good health and CMV-seronegative. Sequencing was carried out using PBMCs. The chain links TRBV6-5 to TRBJ1-2; D is perhaps TRBD1 (5 bases). The CDR3, as DNA: TGTGCCAGCAGTTACTCTGGGGGGATAGGGAACTATGGCTACACCTTC. Its protein is CASSYSGGIGNYGYTF.